These 10 T cell receptor beta chains were all obtained from the same sample, sequenced in a study of cytomegalovirus exposure and HLA in healthy donors. PCR employed 60 Vbeta and 13 Jbeta primers. Data came from immunoSEQ multiplex PCR; TCRdb stores just in-frame clones and leaves some out. The sample records some 140,000 clones, about 68% being singletons. Material: PBMCs. These receptors were taken from a man aged 25 to 45 in good health and CMV-seronegative.

V gene TRBV25-1 combines with J gene TRBJ2-3, with D maybe TRBD2 (5 bases). Deletions cut 3 bases from V and 2 bases from J, with 6 bases between. There are 13 residues in the CDR3. The germline CDR1 and CDR2 sequences are MGHDK and SYGVNS. CDR3 residues: CASSEDSTDTQYF. CDR3 nucleotide sequence: TGTGCCAGCAGTGAGGACTCCACAGATACGCAGTATTTT.

The chain links TRBV15 to TRBJ1-6; 8 positions agree with TRBD1. Per germline, CDR1 LNHNV and CDR2 YYDKDF (reference sequence). The CDR3 sequence is 16 residues long. J gave up 7 bases and V 1 base, and 6 bases lay outside the gene matches. The CDR3 DNA sequence: TGTGCCACCAGCAGAGTTACAGGACAGGGAAATTCACCCCTCCACTTT. It encodes CATSRVTGQGNSPLHF.

The chain links TRBV11-3 to TRBJ2-3; D perhaps matches TRBD2 (7 bases). The germline CDR1 and CDR2 sequences are SGHNT and YENEEA. The CDR3 is 15 residues long. V was cut by 7 bases and J by 4 bases, with 18 bases left in between. CDR3 amino acids: CASTDGGGPADTQYF. In DNA, the CDR3 is TGTGCCAGCACCGATGGGGGGGGCCCCGCAGATACGCAGTATTTT.

The chain combines TRBV7-9 with TRBJ2-2; D is unresolved. This CDR3 has 16 residues. Trimming removed 6 bases from V and 0 bases from J, with 14 bases in between. Germline lookup yields CDR1 SEHNR and CDR2 FQNEAQ (reference sequence). This CDR3 is CASSRLTLSNTGELFF. The CDR3 coding sequence is TGTGCCAGCAGTCGACTCACACTATCGAACACCGGGGAGCTGTTTTTT.

The rearrangement links TRBV6-5 to TRBJ2-6, with no clear D. V lost 6 bases and J lost 0, with 6 bases in between. This CDR3 contains 14 residues. CDR1 and CDR2 (germline): MNHEY, SVGAGI. Written as DNA, the CDR3 is TGTGCCAGCAGGCGATTCTCTGGGGCCAACGTCCTGACTTTC. Amino acid sequence: CASRRFSGANVLTF.

The chain combines TRBV19 with TRBJ1-5; weak D call: TRBD1 (5 bases). V was shortened by 4 bases and J by 4 bases, with 8 bases between the two germline ends. In germline, CDR1 is LNHDA, CDR2 SQIVND (reference sequence). This CDR3 has 13 residues. The CDR3 bases are TGTGCCAGTAGTAAGGGGTGGAATCAGCCCCAGCATTTT. Protein: CASSKGWNQPQHF.

The V call is TRBV7-2, the J call TRBJ2-7; weak D call: TRBD2 (6 bases). V gave up 1 base and J gave up 4 bases, with 8 bases separating them. CDR3 length equals 13 residues. From germline, CDR1 is SGHTA and CDR2 FQGNSA. CDR3 DNA: TGTGCCAGCAGCTTAGGCGCGGGGTACGAGCAGTACTTC. As protein: CASSLGAGYEQYF.

This sequence joins TRBV18 and TRBJ2-3, with D unresolved. Germline values: CDR1 KGHSH, CDR2 LQKENI. The CDR3 runs to 15 residues. V shed 0 bases and J shed 0 bases, with 7 bases lying between them. Written as DNA, the CDR3 is TGTGCCAGCTCACCACCCGGTTGGAGCACAGATACGCAGTATTTT. Protein product: CASSPPGWSTDTQYF.

As regards this clone: A junction end diverges from the germline sequence, so it may reflect a read error. V and J are TRBV28 and TRBJ1-2, with D possibly being TRBD1 (6 bases). The CDR3 loop spans 11 amino acids. The germline V gene encodes CDR1 MDHEN and CDR2 SYDVKM. The CDR3 DNA reads TGTGCCAGCAGTCTCGGACAGAGCATAGAATTC. It encodes CASSLGQSIEF.

The rearrangement links TRBV6-5 to TRBJ1-2, with 10 bases aligning to TRBD1. CDR1 is MNHEY and CDR2 is SVGAGI in the germline V gene. The CDR3 is 13 amino acids. The V and J ends lost 2 bases and 8 bases, in that order; junction bases with no gene match: 2. CDR3 DNA sequence: TGTGCCAGCAGTTACGGGGACAGGGGCGGCTACACCTTC. Encoded protein: CASSYGDRGGYTF.